Listed here are 32 T cell receptor beta chains from one sample, sequenced in a study of molecular identifiers for immune sequencing clone quantification. TCRdb analysed the PCR reads with MiXCR anew, one entry per CDR3 protein. The sample comprises approximately 680,000 distinct CDR3 sequences, 25% of which are singletons, and about 0.73% rests with the top ten. Sequencing was performed on naive CD8+ T cells from blood, with Jurkat cell RNA spiked in. Specified subset: FACS-sorted CD8+CD4-CCR7+CD45RA+ naive T cells. These receptors came from a human donor in good health. Some libraries in this study had Jurkat cell RNA spiked in.

Notes on this clonotype: Just one base apart from a much larger clone, this may be a read error. The J gene is TRBJ2-7, the V gene TRBV15; 8 nucleotides agree with TRBD1. The CDR3 loop spans 14 amino acids. Germline loops: CDR1 LNHNV, CDR2 YYDKDF (reference sequence). Here the CDR3 DNA reads TGTACCACCAGCAGAGACAGGGGCTGGTACGAGCAGTACTTC. Translating gives CTTSRDRGWYEQYF.

This clonotype was seen ten or more times. The chain employs TRBV14 and TRBJ1-4; D unresolved. The CDR3 is made up of 17 amino acids. Trimming took off 1 base at V and 8 bases at J, with 20 bases between the two ends. The germline V gene has CDR1 SGHDN and CDR2 FVKESK. This CDR3 is CASSQGSSRTAREKLFF. CDR3 nucleotides: TGTGCCAGCAGCCAAGGTTCGTCCCGGACGGCCCGAGAAAAACTGTTTTTT. The entire variable domain, with the rest obtained from reference TRBV14 and TRBJ1-4, is as follows: EAGVTQFPSHSVIEKGQTVTLRCDPISGHDNLYWYRRVMGKEIKFLLHFVKESKQDESGMPNNRFLAERTGGTYSTLKVQPAELEDSGVYFCASSQGSSRTAREKLFFGSGTQLSVL.

The genes are TRBV5-1 and TRBJ2-1; D may be TRBD2 (6 bases). V was clipped by 1 base and J by 6 bases, with 14 bases between them. Germline V gene data show CDR1 as SGHRS and CDR2 as YFSETQ. CDR3 size: 15 residues. CDR3 residues: CASSLTSPWSNEQFF. DNA of the CDR3: TGCGCCAGCAGCTTGACTAGCCCCTGGAGCAATGAGCAGTTCTTC.

The V gene is TRBV7-2, the J gene TRBJ2-1; the D gene is possibly TRBD2 (7 bases). The germline V gene encodes CDR1 SGHTA and CDR2 FQGNSA. Trimming removed 5 bases at V and 1 base at J, with 12 bases between. The CDR3 has 15 residues. The CDR3 DNA follows: TGTGCCAGCAGCGGGGGGGCCCGGTCCTACAATGAGCAGTTCTTC. Translation: CASSGGARSYNEQFF. Using reference TRBV7-2 and TRBJ2-1 for the parts outside the CDR3, the full variable domain is GAGVSQSPSNKVTEKGKDVELRCDPISGHTALYWYRQSLGQGLEFLIYFQGNSAPDKSGLPSDRFSAERTGGSVSTLTIQRTQQEDSAVYLCASSGGARSYNEQFFGPGTRLTVL.

This clonotype came up many times. The chain has TRBV4-3 and TRBJ2-7, with a tentative D call TRBD1 (6 bases). Trimming took 0 bases from V and 0 from J, leaving 12 bases between them. CDR1 is LGHNA and CDR2 is YSLEER in the germline V gene. The CDR3 extends over 16 amino acids. The CDR3 protein is CASSQDWGTSSYEQYF. CDR3 nucleotides: TGCGCCAGCAGCCAAGATTGGGGGACAAGCTCCTACGAGCAGTACTTC.

The chain uses TRBV7-9 and TRBJ2-7; no clear D. V dropped 1 base and J dropped 5 bases, with 9 bases sitting between them. The CDR3 has 13 residues. Germline V gene sequence: CDR1 SEHNR, CDR2 FQNEAQ (reference sequence). The CDR3 coding sequence is TGTGCCAGCAGCTTAGATTACGGCCACGAGCAGTACTTC. This codes for CASSLDYGHEQYF.

Concerning this clonotype: The junction differs from germline at one of its ends, possibly a read error. The chain links TRBV28 to TRBJ2-1; 8 bases are shared with TRBD2. The CDR3 contains 14 residues. Germline V lookup: CDR1 MDHEN, CDR2 SYDVKM. This chain's CDR3 is CTSSFSGKSNEQFF. CDR3 sequence (DNA): TGTACCAGCAGTTTTAGCGGGAAAAGCAATGAGCAGTTCTTC.

This clonotype was observed at least ten times. The rearrangement uses TRBV21-1 and TRBJ1-1. TRBV21-1 represents a pseudogene. The CDR3 has 19 residues. Here the CDR3 DNA reads TGTGCCAGCAGCAAAGACGGCCTCGTCAGGGAGGGATGCATCACTGAAGCTTTCTTT. Its translation is CASSKDGLVREGCITEAFF.

This clonotype was observed a few times. The J gene is TRBJ2-2, the V gene TRBV6-5; D gene ambiguous. The CDR3 has 17 amino acids. The ends were cut back, 2 bases at V and 6 bases at J, with 19 bases in the middle. CDR1 is MNHEY, CDR2 SVGAGI, per germline. The CDR3 DNA sequence: TGTGCCAGCAGTTACATAGGCGGCCCAAATGGCGCCGGGGAGCTGTTTTTT. Translation gives CASSYIGGPNGAGELFF.

This clonotype was counted between two and nine times. The V gene is TRBV3-1, the J gene TRBJ2-1; D is unclear. Between the trimmed V and J ends, which lost 3 bases and 3 bases, there was a span of 6 bases. CDR1 LGHDT and CDR2 YNNKEL come from the germline V gene (reference sequence). The CDR3 totals 13 residues. CDR3 in DNA: TGTGCCAGCAGCCAGCCAAACTACAATGAGCAGTTCTTC. Amino acids: CASSQPNYNEQFF.

The gene calls are TRBV4-3 and TRBJ1-2, with a possible D match to TRBD1 (5 bases). This CDR3 is built from 16 residues. Trimming took 4 bases from V and 4 from J, leaving 19 bases between them. CDR1 is LGHNA and CDR2 is YSLEER in the germline V gene. The CDR3 sequence: CASSRELTGDIYGYTF. CDR3 DNA sequence: TGCGCCAGCAGCCGAGAACTTACAGGAGATATCTATGGCTACACCTTC.

This chain uses TRBV9 with TRBJ2-7, with a possible D match to TRBD2 (5 bases). The V gene lost 2 bases and the J gene lost 2 bases, with 8 bases spanning the gap. From germline, CDR1 is SGDLS and CDR2 YYNGEE. The CDR3 is made up of 13 amino acids. In nucleotides, the CDR3 is TGTGCCAGCAGCGTGAGGGAAGCCTACGAGCAGTACTTC. Translating gives CASSVREAYEQYF.

Regarding this clonotype: The junction differs from germline at one of its ends, possibly a read error. The chain is built from TRBV12-3 or TRBV12-4 and TRBJ1-5; TRBD1 is a possible D gene (6 bases). The CDR3 length is 15 residues. The CDR3 region has the DNA TGTGCCGGCAGTGTAGGGGGGGTTGGCAATCAGCCCCAGCATTTT. Translated, it gives CAGSVGGVGNQPQHF.

Remarks on this clonotype: Its ends do not fully match the called genes, so a read error is possible. V gene TRBV7-9 combines with J gene TRBJ2-1, with unresolved D. The CDR3 runs to 13 residues. In germline, CDR1 is SEHNR, CDR2 FQNEAQ (reference sequence). The CDR3 bases are TGTGCCAGCAGCTCAGAGGACCACCAAGAGCGGTTCTTC. Its protein product is CASSSEDHQERFF.

This clonotype was picked up a small number of times. The J gene is TRBJ2-7, the V gene TRBV27; D may be TRBD2 (6 bases). Germline CDR1 is MNHEY and CDR2 is SMNVEV (reference sequence). Trimming left V 4 bases short and J 2 bases short, with 15 bases between. The CDR3 has 15 amino acids. This CDR3 is CASSYSSAPTYEQYF. In DNA, the CDR3 is TGTGCCAGCAGTTATTCTAGCGCACCGACCTACGAGCAGTACTTC.

The chain combines TRBV6-6 with TRBJ1-3; possible D gene TRBD1, 6 bases. Trimming removed 6 bases at V and 4 bases at J, with 19 bases between. The CDR3 totals 16 residues. Germline CDR1 reads MNHNY; CDR2 reads SVGAGI (reference sequence). CDR3 coding DNA: TGTGCCAGCAGCAATACGACGGGGGGCCTAGGAAACACCATATATTTT. Translated, it gives CASSNTTGGLGNTIYF.

As to this clonotype: Compared with germline, one end of the junction differs, possibly owing to a read error. The chain couples TRBV4-1 to TRBJ2-3; the D gene could be TRBD1 or TRBD2 (5 bases each). CDR1 is MGHRA, CDR2 YSYEKL, per germline. The CDR3 sequence is 14 residues long. The CDR3 loop is CARSPGPGPATQYF. The CDR3 DNA sequence: TGCGCCCGCAGCCCCGGCCCGGGGCCCGCTACGCAGTATTTT.

The table lists this clonotype with a few counts. This chain links TRBV5-6 with TRBJ2-2; the D gene could be TRBD1 or TRBD2 (5 bases each). Germline CDR1 is SGHDT and CDR2 is YYEEEE. CDR3 length: 16 residues. V gave up 4 bases and J gave up 6 bases, with 19 bases separating them. The CDR3 DNA follows: TGTGCCAGCAGCCCCATGTTCGGGGCTTGGTCCGGGGAGCTGTTTTTT. It specifies CASSPMFGAWSGELFF.

This clonotype was detected many times. V usage is TRBV7-2 and J usage is TRBJ1-6; the D gene is possibly TRBD1 (5 bases). The CDR3 runs to 14 residues. Trimming took off 8 bases at V and 8 bases at J, with 16 bases between the two ends. Germline lookup yields CDR1 SGHTA and CDR2 FQGNSA. The CDR3 nucleotides are TGTGCCAGCGGCGACAGCTCCGGTTATTCACCCCTCCACTTT. Its protein product is CASGDSSGYSPLHF.

This clonotype was picked up a small number of times. The chain is built from TRBV28 and TRBJ1-2; possible D gene TRBD1, 6 bases. The CDR3 has 13 amino acids. V shed 5 bases and J shed 4 bases, with 11 bases lying between them. Germline V gene sequence: CDR1 MDHEN, CDR2 SYDVKM. CDR3 sequence (DNA): TGTGCCAGCAGTAACAGGGATAGCTATGGCTACACCTTC. Translation: CASSNRDSYGYTF.

The table lists this clonotype with many counts. V gene TRBV7-2 combines with J gene TRBJ2-7; D uncertain. V gave up 1 base and J gave up 4 bases, with 11 bases separating them. The CDR3 runs to 14 residues. Germline assignment: CDR1 SGHTA and CDR2 FQGNSA. The CDR3 region is CASSLEPVLYEQYF. The CDR3, as DNA: TGTGCCAGCAGCTTAGAACCCGTTCTTTACGAGCAGTACTTC.

This clonotype came up many times. The V and J genes are TRBV20-1 and TRBJ2-7, with 11 bases that match TRBD2. Germline V gives CDR1 DFQATT, CDR2 SNEGSKA (reference sequence). The V segment lost 3 bases and the J segment 0 bases; nucleotides outside the gene matches: 7. The CDR3 has 16 residues. The CDR3 DNA is TGCAGTGCTAGGGACCTAGCGGGAGGCCACTCCTACGAGCAGTACTTC. Encoded protein: CSARDLAGGHSYEQYF.

With respect to this clonotype: It is likely a read error, because the conserved phenylalanine at the end of the CDR3 is missing. J is TRBJ1-6 and V is TRBV27; D possibly corresponds to TRBD1 (6 bases). Germline CDR1 is MNHEY and CDR2 is SMNVEV (reference sequence). The CDR3 is 13 residues long. Trimming took 7 bases from V and 9 from J, leaving 13 bases between them. CDR3 coding DNA: TGTGCCAGCAAGCTAACAGGGTTTTCACCCCTCCACTTA. This translates into CASKLTGFSPLHL.

This clonotype came up many times. The V call is TRBV29-1, the J call TRBJ2-7; TRBD1 agrees at 7 bases. The CDR3 consists of 12 residues. Germline V gene data show CDR1 as SQVTM and CDR2 as ANQGSEA. Trimming removed 6 bases from V and 5 bases from J; junction bases left unmatched: 7. CDR3 sequence (DNA): TGCAGCGTGGCCACAGGGGCGGACGAGCAGTACTTC. It codes for CSVATGADEQYF.

Ten or more counts support this clonotype. The chain combines TRBV9 with TRBJ2-7, with 14 bases fitting TRBD2. Germline assignment: CDR1 SGDLS and CDR2 YYNGEE. With 4 bases clipped from V and 5 bases from J, the junction kept 2 bases outside the gene matches. CDR3 length: 14 residues. CDR3 coding DNA: TGTGCCAGCAGCAGGACTAGCGGGAGGCACGAGCAGTACTTC. Its protein product is CASSRTSGRHEQYF.

In DNA, the CDR3 is TGTGCCAGCACCTTTCAGGGGAATGAAAAACTGTTTTTT. Its protein product is CASTFQGNEKLFF. J is TRBJ1-4 and V is TRBV28; a weak D match, TRBD1 (6 bases). The CDR3 has 13 amino acids. Trimming took off 7 bases at V and 5 bases at J, with 11 bases between the two ends. Per the germline V gene, CDR1 is MDHEN and CDR2 is SYDVKM. The full variable domain, rest sourced from reference TRBV28 and TRBJ1-4, is DVKVTQSSRYLVKRTGEKVFLECVQDMDHENMFWYRQDPGLGLRLIYFSYDVKMKEKGDIPEGYSVSREKKERFSLILESASTNQTSMYLCASTFQGNEKLFFGSGTQLSVL.

This clonotype has just a few counts. This sequence joins TRBV6-5 and TRBJ1-2; the match to TRBD1 covers 7 bases. V trimming: 4 bases; J trimming: 6 bases; junction bases outside the gene matches: 11. The CDR3 is made up of 15 amino acids. Germline V gene lookup returns CDR1 MNHEY and CDR2 SVGAGI. Here the CDR3 reads CASSLDGSGGDGYTF. In DNA, the CDR3 is TGTGCCAGCAGTTTAGACGGATCAGGGGGAGATGGCTACACCTTC.

This clonotype was counted ten times or more. V gene TRBV28 combines with J gene TRBJ2-6; TRBD1 is a possible D gene (6 bases). Per germline, CDR1 MDHEN and CDR2 SYDVKM. The CDR3 is 18 residues long. Deletions cut 5 bases from V and 0 bases from J, with 17 bases between. CDR3 amino acids: CASSTWGRRSSGANVLTF. CDR3 DNA: TGTGCCAGCAGTACATGGGGGCGACGGAGCTCTGGGGCCAACGTCCTGACTTTC.

As concerns this clonotype: A much larger clone lies a single base off, so this may be a read error. The conserved phenylalanine or tryptophan is not found at the CDR3 terminus, so this likely reflects a read error. V and J are TRBV7-9 and TRBJ1-4, with D unresolved. Trimming pared 5 bases from V and 5 bases from J, leaving 15 bases between. The CDR3 length is 15 residues. Germline V CDR1 and CDR2: SEHNR, FQNEAQ (reference sequence). DNA for the CDR3: TGTGCCAGCAGCCCCACACGGGGAATCAATGAAAAACTGTTTTAT. Its translation: CASSPTRGINEKLFY.

This clonotype was observed many times. The V and J genes are TRBV20-1 and TRBJ2-3; D unresolved. V was cut by 0 bases and J by 6 bases, with 10 bases left in between. The CDR3 is 13 residues long. In germline, CDR1 is DFQATT, CDR2 SNEGSKA (reference sequence). In DNA, the CDR3 is TGCAGTGCTAGAGATCCCCTGCGGGATACGCAGTATTTT. Amino acids: CSARDPLRDTQYF.

There are a few counts of this clonotype. CDR3 bases: TGTGCCAGCAGCCCCACCCGCGGGGAGCCAACTAATGAAAAACTGTTTTTT. Its translation: CASSPTRGEPTNEKLFF. V is TRBV6-2 or TRBV6-3 and J is TRBJ1-4; no reliable D call. The germline V gene has CDR1 MNHEY and CDR2 SVGEGT. Trimming removed 6 bases at V and 0 bases at J, with 17 bases between. The CDR3 runs to 17 residues.

The rearrangement links TRBV24-1 to TRBJ2-7, with D perhaps TRBD1 (6 bases). Germline loops: CDR1 KGHDR, CDR2 SFDVKD. Trimming removed 6 bases at V and 5 bases at J, with 10 bases between. The CDR3 has 12 residues. CDR3 bases: TGTGCCACCAGTACAGGGTACGACGAGCAGTACTTC. Its protein is CATSTGYDEQYF.